This is a list of T cell receptor beta chains from one sample in a study of cytomegalovirus exposure and HLA in healthy donors. Assay: immunoSEQ multiplex PCR; the TCRdb copy retains only in-frame clones and omits some. The table includes over 100,000 clones, approximately 8.9% detected once. Sequenced sample: PBMCs. The source of these receptors is a woman in her forties in good health and CMV-seropositive. CDR3s include the opening cysteine and the closing phenylalanine or tryptophan. D genes are given only for firm matches. For some rows the clone size is stated as once, few or many, or as a class when expanded; others skip it.

few	-	15	TRBV4-3	TRBJ2-7	CASSQDVAGVDEQYF	TGCGCCAGCAGCCAAGATGTGGCAGGGGTCGACGAGCAGTACTTC
few	-	12	TRBV6-6	TRBJ2-5	CASSSAEETQYF	TGTGCCAGCAGTTCCGCGGAAGAGACCCAGTACTTC
-	TRBD1	14	TRBV5-1	TRBJ2-7	CASSSDRSGYEQYF	TGCGCCAGCAGCTCGGACAGGTCGGGCTACGAGCAGTACTTC
few	TRBD1	13	TRBV6-1	TRBJ1-5	CAGRGQADQPQHF	TGTGCCGGGCGAGGACAGGCGGATCAGCCCCAGCATTTT
few	TRBD1	16	TRBV4-1	TRBJ1-5	CASSPTAGQDNQPQHF	TGCGCCAGCAGCCCGACCGCCGGACAGGACAATCAGCCCCAGCATTTT
-	TRBD2	16	TRBV5-6	TRBJ2-5	CASSSRLAGGVETQYF	TGTGCCAGCAGCTCCCGACTAGCGGGGGGAGTGGAGACCCAGTACTTC
few	-	15	TRBV6-6	TRBJ2-1	CASSYSLGASGEQFF	TGTGCCAGCAGTTACAGCCTGGGGGCCTCTGGCGAGCAGTTCTTC
-	TRBD2	14	TRBV7-2	TRBJ2-5	CASSSRGEQETQYF	TGTGCCAGCAGCTCCCGGGGGGAGCAAGAGACCCAGTACTTC
-	-	16	TRBV6-6	TRBJ1-5	CASSYSVRESNQPQHF	TGTGCCAGCAGTTACTCGGTCAGGGAAAGCAATCAGCCCCAGCATTTT
-	-	14	TRBV11-2	TRBJ2-7	CASNPGVGSYEQYF	TGTGCCAGCAACCCCGGGGTAGGGTCCTACGAGCAGTACTTC
-	-	16	TRBV19	TRBJ2-4	CASSAGHHLAKNIQYF	TGTGCCAGTAGTGCTGGACACCACCTAGCCAAAAACATTCAGTACTTC
-	-	16	TRBV18	TRBJ2-6	CASSADTPTGANVLTF	TGTGCCAGCTCAGCTGATACCCCTACTGGGGCCAACGTCCTGACTTTC
-	TRBD1	12	TRBV29-1	TRBJ1-4	CSVGTGNEKLFF	TGCAGCGTTGGGACAGGGAATGAAAAACTGTTTTTT
few	-	17	TRBV27	TRBJ2-6	CASSRQVGSAGANVLTF	TGTGCCAGCAGTAGACAGGTAGGATCTGCTGGGGCCAACGTCCTGACTTTC
-	-	14	TRBV19	TRBJ1-2	CASSIEERFYGYTF	TGTGCCAGTAGTATAGAGGAGAGATTCTATGGCTACACCTTC
few	TRBD1	15	TRBV7-9	TRBJ1-1	CASSGDRAGNTEAFF	TGTGCCAGCAGCGGGGACAGGGCCGGTAACACTGAAGCTTTCTTT
few	-	14	TRBV11-2	TRBJ2-7	CASSLGQGAYEQYF	TGTGCCAGCAGCTTAGGCCAGGGCGCCTACGAGCAGTACTTC
many	TRBD1	15	TRBV5-1	TRBJ2-3	CASSQGQGVPDTQYF	TGCGCCAGCAGCCAGGGACAGGGGGTGCCAGATACGCAGTATTTT
-	TRBD1	13	TRBV2	TRBJ2-2	CASSSSGGGELFF	TGTGCCAGCAGTAGTTCAGGGGGCGGGGAGCTGTTTTTT
few	TRBD1	13	TRBV11-3	TRBJ2-7	CASSPGQGGEQYF	TGTGCCAGCAGCCCCGGACAGGGAGGCGAGCAGTACTTC
-	-	12	TRBV19	TRBJ1-1	CASSVMGAEAFF	TGTGCCAGTAGTGTGATGGGAGCTGAAGCTTTCTTT
few	TRBD2	14	TRBV2	TRBJ2-1	CASSEWGLANEQFF	TGTGCCAGCAGTGAATGGGGACTAGCGAATGAGCAGTTCTTC
few	TRBD2	14	TRBV27	TRBJ2-1	CASTSAGGPNEQFF	TGTGCCAGCACCTCCGCGGGGGGGCCGAATGAGCAGTTCTTC
-	TRBD1	14	TRBV7-2	TRBJ2-7	CASSRDSGALEQYF	TGTGCCAGCAGCCGGGACAGTGGGGCTCTCGAGCAGTACTTC
-	TRBD1	17	TRBV29-1	TRBJ2-2	CSCGTGLFGGNTGELFF	TGCAGCTGCGGGACAGGCCTCTTTGGGGGTAACACCGGGGAGCTGTTTTTT
-	TRBD1	15	TRBV5-1	TRBJ1-6	CASSPDRREGSPLHF	TGCGCCAGCAGCCCGGACAGGCGTGAGGGGTCACCCCTCCACTTT
few	-	17	TRBV11-2	TRBJ1-2	CASSAYLGLTANYGYTF	TGTGCCAGCAGCGCGTACTTGGGACTGACGGCTAACTATGGCTACACCTTC
-	TRBD2	15	TRBV7-8	TRBJ2-5	CASSLSLAGEETQYF	TGTGCCAGCAGCTTATCGCTAGCGGGGGAAGAGACCCAGTACTTC
once	TRBD1	19	TRBV5-6	TRBJ2-6	CASSSRFRDRVSGANVLTF	TGTGCCAGCAGCTCCAGATTCCGGGACAGGGTGAGTGGGGCCAACGTCCTGACTTTC
-	TRBD2	15	TRBV2	TRBJ2-5	CASSEVAGGGETQYF	TGTGCCAGCAGTGAAGTAGCGGGGGGGGGAGAGACCCAGTACTTC
few	-	18	TRBV21-1	TRBJ2-2	CASSKARQGGSCTGELFF	TGTGCCAGCAGCAAAGCGCGACAGGGGGGATCGTGCACCGGGGAGCTGTTTTTT
-	-	12	TRBV6-5	TRBJ2-3	CASRADWDTQYF	TGTGCCAGCAGGGCCGACTGGGATACGCAGTATTTT
-	TRBD1	15	TRBV6-1	TRBJ2-5	CASTPDRGGEETQYF	TGTGCCAGCACCCCGGACAGGGGAGGGGAAGAGACCCAGTACTTC